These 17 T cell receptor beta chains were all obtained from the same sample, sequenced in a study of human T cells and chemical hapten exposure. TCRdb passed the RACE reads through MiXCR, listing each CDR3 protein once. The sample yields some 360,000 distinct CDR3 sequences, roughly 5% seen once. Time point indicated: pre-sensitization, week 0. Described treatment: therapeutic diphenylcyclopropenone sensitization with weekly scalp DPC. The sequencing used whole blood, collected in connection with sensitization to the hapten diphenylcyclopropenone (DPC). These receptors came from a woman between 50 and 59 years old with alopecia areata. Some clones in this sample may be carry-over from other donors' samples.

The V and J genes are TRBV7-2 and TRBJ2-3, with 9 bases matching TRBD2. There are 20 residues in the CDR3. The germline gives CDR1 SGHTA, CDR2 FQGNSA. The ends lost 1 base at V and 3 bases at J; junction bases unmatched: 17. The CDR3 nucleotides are TGTGCCAGCAGCTTAGTTGGATTGATAGCGGGAGACCAAAAGACAGATACGCAGTATTTT. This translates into CASSLVGLIAGDQKTDTQYF.

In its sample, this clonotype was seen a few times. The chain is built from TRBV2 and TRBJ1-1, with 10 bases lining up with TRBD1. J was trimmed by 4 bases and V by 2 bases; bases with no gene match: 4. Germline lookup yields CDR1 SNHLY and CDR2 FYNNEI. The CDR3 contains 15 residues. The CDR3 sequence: CASSERDRGRTEAFF. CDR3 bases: TGTGCCAGCAGTGAACGGGACAGGGGTCGCACTGAAGCTTTCTTT.

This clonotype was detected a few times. The DNA of the CDR3 is TGTGCCAGCAGATCACGGGCCAGCTCCTACAATGAGCAGTTCTTC. It encodes CASRSRASSYNEQFF. J is TRBJ2-1 and V is TRBV6-5; no clear D. V lost 6 bases and J 0 bases, leaving 12 bases between the germline ends. This CDR3 is built from 15 residues. Germline lookup yields CDR1 MNHEY and CDR2 SVGAGI.

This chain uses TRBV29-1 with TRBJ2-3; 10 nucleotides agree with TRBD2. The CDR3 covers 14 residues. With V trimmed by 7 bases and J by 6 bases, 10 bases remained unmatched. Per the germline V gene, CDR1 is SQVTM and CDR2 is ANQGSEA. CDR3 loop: CSAFSGGGGDTQYF. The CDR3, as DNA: TGCAGCGCCTTCAGCGGGGGGGGCGGCGATACGCAGTATTTT.

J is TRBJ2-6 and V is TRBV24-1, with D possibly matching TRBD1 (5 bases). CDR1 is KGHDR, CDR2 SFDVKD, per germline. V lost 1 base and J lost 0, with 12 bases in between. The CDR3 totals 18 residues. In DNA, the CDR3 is TGTGCCACCAGTGATTTAAAGGGGCCCTACTCTGGGGCCAACGTCCTGACTTTC. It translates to CATSDLKGPYSGANVLTF.

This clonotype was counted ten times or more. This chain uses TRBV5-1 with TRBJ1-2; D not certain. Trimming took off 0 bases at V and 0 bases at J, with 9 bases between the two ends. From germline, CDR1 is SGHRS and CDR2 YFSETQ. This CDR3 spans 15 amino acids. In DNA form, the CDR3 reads TGCGCCAGCAGCTTGGAGCCCGGAGCTAACTATGGCTACACCTTC. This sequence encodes CASSLEPGANYGYTF. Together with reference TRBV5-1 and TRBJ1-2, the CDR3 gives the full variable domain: KAGVTQTPRYLIKTRGQQVTLSCSPISGHRSVSWYQQTPGQGLQFLFEYFSETQRNKGNFPGRFSGRQFSNSRSEMNVSTLELGDSALYLCASSLEPGANYGYTFGSGTRLTVV.

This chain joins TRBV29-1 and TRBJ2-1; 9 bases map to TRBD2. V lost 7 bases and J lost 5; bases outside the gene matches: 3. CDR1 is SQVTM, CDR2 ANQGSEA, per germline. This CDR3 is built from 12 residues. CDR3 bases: TGCAGCGCGCGACTAGCGGACAATGAGCAGTTCTTC. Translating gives CSARLADNEQFF.

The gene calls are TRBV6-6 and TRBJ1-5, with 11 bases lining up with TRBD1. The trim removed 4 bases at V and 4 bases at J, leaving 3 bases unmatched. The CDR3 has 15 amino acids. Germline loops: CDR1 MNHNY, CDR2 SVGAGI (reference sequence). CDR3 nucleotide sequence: TGTGCCAGCAGTTGGACAGGGGGCACTAATCAGCCCCAGCATTTT. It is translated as CASSWTGGTNQPQHF.

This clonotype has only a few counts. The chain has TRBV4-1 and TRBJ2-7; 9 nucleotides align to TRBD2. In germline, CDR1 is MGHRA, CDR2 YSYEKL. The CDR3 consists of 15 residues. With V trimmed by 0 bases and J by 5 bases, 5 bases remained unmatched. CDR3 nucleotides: TGCGCCAGCAGCCAAGATAGAGCGGGGGGCGACGAGCAGTACTTC. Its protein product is CASSQDRAGGDEQYF.

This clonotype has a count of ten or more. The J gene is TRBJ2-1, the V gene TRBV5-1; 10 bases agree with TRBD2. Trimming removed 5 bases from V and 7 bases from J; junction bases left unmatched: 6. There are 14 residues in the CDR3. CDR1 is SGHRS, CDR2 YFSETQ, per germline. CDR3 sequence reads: CASSERGGNNEQFF. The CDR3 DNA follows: TGCGCCAGCAGTGAGCGGGGGGGCAATAATGAGCAGTTCTTC.

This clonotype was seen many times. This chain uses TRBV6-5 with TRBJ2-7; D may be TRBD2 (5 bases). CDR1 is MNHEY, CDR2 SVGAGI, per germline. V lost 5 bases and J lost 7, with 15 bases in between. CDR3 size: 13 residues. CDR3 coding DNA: TGTGCCAGCAGTGCCGGACTGCGCGAGGAGCAGTACTTC. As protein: CASSAGLREEQYF.

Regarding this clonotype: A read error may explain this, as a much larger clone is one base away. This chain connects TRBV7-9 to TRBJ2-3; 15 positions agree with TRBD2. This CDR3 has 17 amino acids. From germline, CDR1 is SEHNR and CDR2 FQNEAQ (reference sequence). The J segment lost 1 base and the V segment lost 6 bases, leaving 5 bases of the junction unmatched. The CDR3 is CASRPWTSGRGTDTQYF. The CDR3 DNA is TGTGCCAGCAGACCATGGACTAGCGGGAGGGGCACAGATACGCAGTATTTT. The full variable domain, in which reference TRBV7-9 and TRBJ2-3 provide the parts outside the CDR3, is DTGVSQNPRHKITKRGQNVTFRCDPISEHNRLYWYRQTLGQGPEFLTYFQNEAQLEKSRLLSDRFSAERPKGSFSTLEIQRTEQGDSAMYLCASRPWTSGRGTDTQYFGPGTRLTVL.

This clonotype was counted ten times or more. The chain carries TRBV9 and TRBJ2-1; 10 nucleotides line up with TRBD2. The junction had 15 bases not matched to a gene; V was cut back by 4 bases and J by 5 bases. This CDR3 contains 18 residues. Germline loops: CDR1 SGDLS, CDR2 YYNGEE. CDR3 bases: TGTGCCAGCAGCTCGCCGGGGCTAGCGGGAGTCTTCAACAATGAGCAGTTCTTC. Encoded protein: CASSSPGLAGVFNNEQFF.

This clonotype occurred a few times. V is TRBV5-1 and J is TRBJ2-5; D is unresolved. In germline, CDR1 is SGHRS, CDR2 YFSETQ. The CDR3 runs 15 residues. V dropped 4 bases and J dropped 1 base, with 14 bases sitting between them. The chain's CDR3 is CASSPSGELQETQYF. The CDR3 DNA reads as TGCGCCAGCAGCCCCTCTGGAGAGCTCCAAGAGACCCAGTACTTC.

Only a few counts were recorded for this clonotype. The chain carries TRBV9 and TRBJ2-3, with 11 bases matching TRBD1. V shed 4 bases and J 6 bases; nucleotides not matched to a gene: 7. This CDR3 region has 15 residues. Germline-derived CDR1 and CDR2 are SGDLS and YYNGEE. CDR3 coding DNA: TGTGCCAGCAGCCCCTGGACAGGGGGCGTTGATACGCAGTATTTT. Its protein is CASSPWTGGVDTQYF.

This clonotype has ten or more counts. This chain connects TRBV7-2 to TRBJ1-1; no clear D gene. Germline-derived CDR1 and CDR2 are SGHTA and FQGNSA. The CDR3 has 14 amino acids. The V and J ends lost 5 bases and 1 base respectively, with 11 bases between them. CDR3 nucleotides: TGTGCCAGCAGCCGTTTCGAGACGAACACTGAAGCTTTCTTT. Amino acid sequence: CASSRFETNTEAFF.

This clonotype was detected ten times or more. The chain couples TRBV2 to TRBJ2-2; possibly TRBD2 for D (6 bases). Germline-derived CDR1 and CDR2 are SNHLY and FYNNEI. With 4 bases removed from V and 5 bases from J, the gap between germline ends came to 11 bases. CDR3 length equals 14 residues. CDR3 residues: CASSAGRGTGELFF. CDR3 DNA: TGTGCCAGCAGTGCCGGGAGAGGGACCGGGGAGCTGTTTTTT.